Listed below are T cell receptor beta chains from one sample, sequenced in a study of blood T cell repertoires in COVID-19. Sequencing used immunoSEQ multiplex PCR; TCRdb keeps in-frame clones, though not all of them. In the table there are approximately 190,000 clones, around 83% of which are singletons. Sequenced sample: PBMCs or T cells enriched from blood (not recorded which). These receptors were collected from a woman in her thirties or forties in a cohort exposed to, infected with or recovered from COVID-19 (not recorded which). Each CDR3 is given without its conserved first and last residue. The size entry is marked missing in some rows and otherwise reads once, few, many or a size class.

AISEPSAKVSYNEQF | NA | TRBJ2-1 | TRBV10-3
ASRPGYTYEQY | NA | TRBJ2-7 | TRBV6-5
ASSPQGANSPLH | few | TRBJ1-6 | TRBV4-3
ASSLGTGRTEAF | NA | TRBJ1-1 | TRBV5-4
ASSIGRQGIGEKLF | few | TRBJ1-4 | TRBV19
ASGSGVSYNEQF | NA | TRBJ2-1 | TRBV10-2
SVEAEDREEYEQY | NA | TRBJ2-7 | TRBV29-1
ASSSPWEGIDGYT | NA | TRBJ1-2 | TRBV7-2
ASSLVEAGELF | NA | TRBJ2-2 | TRBV28
ASSESGGRQPQH | NA | TRBJ1-5 | TRBV10-2
ASSTRQFYGYT | NA | TRBJ1-2 | TRBV27
ASREKLYTEAF | NA | TRBJ1-1 | TRBV12-3/TRBV12-4
ASTRTGLHEQY | NA | TRBJ2-7 | TRBV12-3/TRBV12-4
ASREPGQGSNQPQH | NA | TRBJ1-5 | TRBV19
ATSDGPGGAYGYT | NA | TRBJ1-2 | TRBV24-1
AISETYEQY | NA | TRBJ2-7 | TRBV10-3
ASSLGAGQAF | NA | TRBJ1-1 | TRBV13
ASSYRGRDTEAF | NA | TRBJ1-1 | TRBV28
ASSHNVFGDRGYGELF | once | TRBJ2-2 | TRBV9
SVQPIITTNEKLF | NA | TRBJ1-4 | TRBV29-1
ASSETSGVPGELF | NA | TRBJ2-2 | TRBV2
SVTGTVSYEQY | few | TRBJ2-7 | TRBV29-1
ATTGGDSSGANVLT | NA | TRBJ2-6 | TRBV15
ASSNTQGADTQY | once | TRBJ2-3 | TRBV28
ASSYRERQEQY | NA | TRBJ2-7 | TRBV5-1
ASMTSGKETQY | NA | TRBJ2-5 | TRBV5-1
ASSPGLAVLETQY | NA | TRBJ2-5 | TRBV7-9
ASSKPLAGGGNEQF | NA | TRBJ2-1 | TRBV9
ASSQDYSPSGEQF | NA | TRBJ2-1 | TRBV3-1/TRBV3-2
ASSESYRGGGSPLH | once | TRBJ1-6 | TRBV10-2
ASSFRTGGVETQY | NA | TRBJ2-5 | TRBV5-4
ASRLAGGSYEQY | NA | TRBJ2-7 | TRBV6-5
ASSPGASGRSNEQF | NA | TRBJ2-1 | TRBV11-2
ASSSMGQPYNEQF | NA | TRBJ2-1 | TRBV5-4
ASSPLGGMNTEAF | NA | TRBJ1-1 | TRBV28
ASSQGDTEAF | NA | TRBJ1-1 | TRBV7-6
ASSLLESLNSPLH | NA | TRBJ1-6 | TRBV7-9
ASSEGNRDREVGTEAF | NA | TRBJ1-1 | TRBV10-2
ATSRGAGTPNTGELF | NA | TRBJ2-2 | TRBV15
ASSPRTGGGMNTEAF | NA | TRBJ1-1 | TRBV6-2/TRBV6-3